This T cell receptor beta chain was identified in a study of cytomegalovirus exposure and HLA in healthy donors. PCR was performed using 60 Vbeta and 13 Jbeta primers. Some clones are missing from TCRdb's copy, which holds only in-frame ones; the method was immunoSEQ multiplex PCR. Of approximately 170,000 clones in the sample, roughly 75% are singletons; the top ten hold 4.9%. This CDR3 is built from 17 residues. In the case of this clone: Its antigen is not known.

Donors in the study were healthy people who gave bone marrow. Findings of the study overall: Associated with HLA alleles at 0.05 false discovery rate in a later analysis were around 15,000 TCR beta sequences. An analysis was carried out later, and it reportedly showed fewer N-insertions in an Asian-associated ancestry cluster than the 666-donor mean. The study found most TCR sequences rare, yet found some public TCRs in many donors.

Sequencing was done on a sample of PBMCs. The rearrangement joins TRBV21-1 to TRBJ2-6; TRBD2, the table's D call, was not compared with the DNA. TRBV21-1 is given as a pseudogene. The TCR was taken from a male donor in good health and CMV-seronegative. Here the CDR3 reads CASSTTSGEDGANVLTF. The DNA for the CDR3 is TGTGCCAGCAGCACCACTAGCGGGGAGGATGGGGCCAACGTCCTGACTTTC.